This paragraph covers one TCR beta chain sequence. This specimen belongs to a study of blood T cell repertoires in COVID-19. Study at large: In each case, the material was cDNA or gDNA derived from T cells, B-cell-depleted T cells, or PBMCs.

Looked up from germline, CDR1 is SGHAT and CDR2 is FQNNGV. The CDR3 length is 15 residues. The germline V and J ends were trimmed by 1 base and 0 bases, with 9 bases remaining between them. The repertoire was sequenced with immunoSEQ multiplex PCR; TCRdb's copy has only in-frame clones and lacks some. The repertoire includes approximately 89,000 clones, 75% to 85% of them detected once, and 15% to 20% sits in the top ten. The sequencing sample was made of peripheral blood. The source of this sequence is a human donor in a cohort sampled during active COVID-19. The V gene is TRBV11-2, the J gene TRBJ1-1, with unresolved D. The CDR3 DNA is TGTGCCAGCAGCTTAGGGCGGAGGATGAACACTGAAGCTTTCTTT. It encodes CASSLGRRMNTEAFF.